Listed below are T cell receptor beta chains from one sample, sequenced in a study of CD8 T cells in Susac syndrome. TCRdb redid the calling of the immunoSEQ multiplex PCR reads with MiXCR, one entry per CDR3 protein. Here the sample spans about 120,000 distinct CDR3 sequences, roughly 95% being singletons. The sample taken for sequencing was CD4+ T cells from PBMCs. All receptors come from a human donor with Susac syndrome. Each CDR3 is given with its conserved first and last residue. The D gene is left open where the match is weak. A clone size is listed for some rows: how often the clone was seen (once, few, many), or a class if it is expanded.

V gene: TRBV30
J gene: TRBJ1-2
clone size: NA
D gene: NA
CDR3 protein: CAWRIQGRYGYTF
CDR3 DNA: TGTGCCTGGAGAATACAGGGCCGCTATGGCTACACCTTC

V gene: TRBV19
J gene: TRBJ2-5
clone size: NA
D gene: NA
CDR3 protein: CASSIGQTETQYF
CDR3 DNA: TGTGCCAGTAGTATAGGACAGACGGAGACCCAGTACTTC

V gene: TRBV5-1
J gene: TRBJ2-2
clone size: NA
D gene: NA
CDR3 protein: CASSLGHSTGELFF
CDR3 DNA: TGCGCCAGCAGCTTGGGGCACTCCACCGGGGAGCTGTTTTTT

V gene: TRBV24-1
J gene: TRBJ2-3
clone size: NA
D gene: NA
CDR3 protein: CATSQSGTSLSTDTQYF
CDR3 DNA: TGTGCCACCAGCCAGAGCGGCACCAGCCTGAGCACAGATACGCAGTATTTT

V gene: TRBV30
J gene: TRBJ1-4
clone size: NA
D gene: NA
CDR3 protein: CAWSVPGPNEKLFF
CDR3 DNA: TGTGCCTGGAGTGTACCAGGACCAAATGAAAAACTGTTTTTT

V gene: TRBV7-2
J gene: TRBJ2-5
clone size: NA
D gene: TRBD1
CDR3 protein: CASNDRGSETQYF
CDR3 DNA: TGTGCCAGCAACGACAGGGGGTCAGAGACCCAGTACTTC

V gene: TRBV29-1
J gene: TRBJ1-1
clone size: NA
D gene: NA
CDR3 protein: CSVEIGGVAFF
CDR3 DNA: TGCAGCGTTGAAATCGGAGGGGTAGCTTTCTTT

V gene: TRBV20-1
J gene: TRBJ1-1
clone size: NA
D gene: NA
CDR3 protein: CSASPGRDTEAFF
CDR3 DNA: TGCAGTGCGTCGCCAGGGCGCGACACTGAAGCTTTCTTT

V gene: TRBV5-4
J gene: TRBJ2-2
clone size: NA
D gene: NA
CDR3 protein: CASSFPGVGELFF
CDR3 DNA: TGTGCCAGCAGCTTCCCCGGGGTCGGGGAGCTGTTTTTT

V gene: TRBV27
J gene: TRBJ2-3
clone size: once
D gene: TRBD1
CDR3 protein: CASSQPQGGYADTQYF
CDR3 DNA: TGTGCCAGCAGTCAACCACAGGGGGGCTATGCAGATACGCAGTATTTT

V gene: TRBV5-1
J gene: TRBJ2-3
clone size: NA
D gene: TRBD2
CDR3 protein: CASSLEREGDTQYF
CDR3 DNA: TGCGCCAGCAGCTTGGAAAGGGAGGGGGATACGCAGTATTTT

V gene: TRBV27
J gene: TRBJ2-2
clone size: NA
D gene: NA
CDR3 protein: CASSFRGVRVNTGELFF
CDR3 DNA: TGTGCCAGCAGTTTTAGGGGGGTGCGGGTTAACACCGGGGAGCTGTTTTTT

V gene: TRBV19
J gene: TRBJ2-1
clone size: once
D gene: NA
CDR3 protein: CASSMGVQGTYNEQFF
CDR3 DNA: TGTGCCAGTAGTATGGGCGTACAGGGAACCTACAATGAGCAGTTCTTC

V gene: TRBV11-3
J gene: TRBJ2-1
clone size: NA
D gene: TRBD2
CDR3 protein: CASSPLAGAYNEQFF
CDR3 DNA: TGTGCCAGCAGCCCACTAGCGGGAGCGTACAATGAGCAGTTCTTC

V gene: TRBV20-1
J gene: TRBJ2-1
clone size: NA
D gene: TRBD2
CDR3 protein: CSARFPSGRPNEQFF
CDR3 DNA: TGCAGTGCTAGATTCCCTAGCGGGAGGCCTAATGAGCAGTTCTTC

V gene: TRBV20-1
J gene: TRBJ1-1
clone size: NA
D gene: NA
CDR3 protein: CSARETRGEAFF
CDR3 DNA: TGCAGTGCTAGAGAGACACGTGGTGAAGCTTTCTTT

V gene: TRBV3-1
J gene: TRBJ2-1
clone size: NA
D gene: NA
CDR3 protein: CASSQVGAGGGDEQFF
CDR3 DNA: TGTGCCAGCAGCCAAGTAGGCGCCGGGGGCGGAGATGAGCAGTTCTTC

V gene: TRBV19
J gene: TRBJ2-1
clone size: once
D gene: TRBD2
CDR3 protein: CASSTTGTSVVF
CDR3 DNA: TGTGCCAGTAGTACTACCGGGACTAGTGTTGTCTTC

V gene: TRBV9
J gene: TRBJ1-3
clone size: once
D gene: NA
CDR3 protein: CASSAMGMGSSGNTIYF
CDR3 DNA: TGTGCCAGCAGCGCAATGGGGATGGGGTCCTCTGGAAACACCATATATTTT

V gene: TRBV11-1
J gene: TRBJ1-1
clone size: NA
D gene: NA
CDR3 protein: CASSLVRENTEAFF
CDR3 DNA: TGTGCCAGCAGCTTAGTACGGGAGAACACTGAAGCTTTCTTT

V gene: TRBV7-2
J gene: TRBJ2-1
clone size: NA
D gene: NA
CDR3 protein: CASSSTSRGNNEQFF
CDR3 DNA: TGTGCCAGCAGCTCAACTAGCCGTGGAAACAATGAGCAGTTCTTC

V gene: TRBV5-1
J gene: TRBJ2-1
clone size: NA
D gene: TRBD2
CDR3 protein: CASTPGEREAYNEQFF
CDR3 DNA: TGCGCCAGCACTCCGGGCGAGCGGGAGGCCTACAATGAGCAGTTCTTC

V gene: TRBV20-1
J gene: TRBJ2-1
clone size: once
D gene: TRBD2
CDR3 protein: CSASGLAGGPGLFF
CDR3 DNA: TGCAGTGCTAGCGGGCTAGCGGGAGGGCCTGGGCTGTTCTTC

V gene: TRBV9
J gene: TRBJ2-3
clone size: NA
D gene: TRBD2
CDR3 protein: CASSVVGSGGPTDTQYF
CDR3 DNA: TGTGCCAGCAGCGTAGTTGGTAGCGGGGGACCCACAGATACGCAGTATTTT

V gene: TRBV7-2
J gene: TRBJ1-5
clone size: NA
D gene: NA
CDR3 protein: CASSTDSFNQPQHF
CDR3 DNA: TGTGCCAGCAGCACGGACAGTTTCAATCAGCCCCAGCATTTT

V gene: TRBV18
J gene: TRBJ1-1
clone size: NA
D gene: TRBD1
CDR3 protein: CASSPPGQGNTEAFF
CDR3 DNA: TGTGCCAGCTCACCACCAGGACAGGGGAACACTGAAGCTTTCTTT

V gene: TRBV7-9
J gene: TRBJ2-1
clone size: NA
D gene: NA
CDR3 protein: CASSLSIEQFF
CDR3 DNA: TGTGCCAGCAGCTTATCCATTGAGCAGTTCTTC